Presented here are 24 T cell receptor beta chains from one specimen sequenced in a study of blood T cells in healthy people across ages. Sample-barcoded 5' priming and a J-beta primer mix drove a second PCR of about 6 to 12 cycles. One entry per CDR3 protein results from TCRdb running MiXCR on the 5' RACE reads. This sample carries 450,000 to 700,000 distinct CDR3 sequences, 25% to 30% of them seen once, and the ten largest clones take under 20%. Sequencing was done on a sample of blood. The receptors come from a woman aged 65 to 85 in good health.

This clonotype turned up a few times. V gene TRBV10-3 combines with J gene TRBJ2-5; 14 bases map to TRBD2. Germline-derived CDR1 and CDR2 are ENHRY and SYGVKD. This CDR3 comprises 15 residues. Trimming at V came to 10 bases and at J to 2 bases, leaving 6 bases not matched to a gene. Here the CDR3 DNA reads TGTGCCACCAGGGGACTAGCGGGGGTGCAAGAGACCCAGTACTTC. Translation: CATRGLAGVQETQYF.

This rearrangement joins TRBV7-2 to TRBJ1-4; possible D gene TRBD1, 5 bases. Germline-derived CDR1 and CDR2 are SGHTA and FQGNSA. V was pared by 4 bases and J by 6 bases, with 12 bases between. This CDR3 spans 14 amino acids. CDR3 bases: TGTGCCAGCAGCTCCTCCGGGACTGATGAAAAACTGTTTTTT. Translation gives CASSSSGTDEKLFF.

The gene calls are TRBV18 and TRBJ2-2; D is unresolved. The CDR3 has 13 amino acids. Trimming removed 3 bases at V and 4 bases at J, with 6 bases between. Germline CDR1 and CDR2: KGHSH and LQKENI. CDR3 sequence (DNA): TGTGCCAGCTCACCTTTTCCCACCGGGGAGCTGTTTTTT. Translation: CASSPFPTGELFF.

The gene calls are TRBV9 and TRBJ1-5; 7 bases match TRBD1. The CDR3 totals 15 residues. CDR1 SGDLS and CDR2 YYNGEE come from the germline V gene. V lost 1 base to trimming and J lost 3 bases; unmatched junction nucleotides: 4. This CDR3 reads CASSVTGDDNQPQHF. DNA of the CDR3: TGTGCCAGCAGCGTAACAGGGGATGACAATCAGCCCCAGCATTTT.

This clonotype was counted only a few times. CDR3 coding DNA: TGTGCCAGTGCAGGGGTTCAATACAATGAGCAGTTCTTC. Its translation: CASAGVQYNEQFF. The V and J genes are TRBV7-8 and TRBJ2-1; D is perhaps TRBD1 (6 bases). There are 13 residues in the CDR3. CDR1 SGHVS and CDR2 FQNEAQ come from the germline V gene. The V end lost 9 bases, the J end lost 4 bases, and 13 bases lay between the germline ends.

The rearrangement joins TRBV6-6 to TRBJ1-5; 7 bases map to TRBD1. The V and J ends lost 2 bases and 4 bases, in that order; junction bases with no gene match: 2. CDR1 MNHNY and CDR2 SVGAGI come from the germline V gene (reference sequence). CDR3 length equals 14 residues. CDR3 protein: CASSYGTANQPQHF. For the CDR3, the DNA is TGTGCCAGCAGTTACGGGACAGCAAATCAGCCCCAGCATTTT.

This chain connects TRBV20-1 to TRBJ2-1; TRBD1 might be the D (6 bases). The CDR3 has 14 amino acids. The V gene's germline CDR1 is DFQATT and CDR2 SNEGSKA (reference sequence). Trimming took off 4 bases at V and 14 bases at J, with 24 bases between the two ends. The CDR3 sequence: CSAKTPRRPDRKFF. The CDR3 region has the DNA TGCAGTGCTAAAACGCCCCGACGGCCTGACAGGAAGTTCTTC.

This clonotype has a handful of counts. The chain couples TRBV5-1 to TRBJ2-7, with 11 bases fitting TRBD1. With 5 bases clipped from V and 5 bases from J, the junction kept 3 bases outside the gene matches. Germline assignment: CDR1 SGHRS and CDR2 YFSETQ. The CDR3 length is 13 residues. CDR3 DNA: TGCGCCAGCAGTTGGGGACAGGGGGACGAGCAGTACTTC. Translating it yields CASSWGQGDEQYF.

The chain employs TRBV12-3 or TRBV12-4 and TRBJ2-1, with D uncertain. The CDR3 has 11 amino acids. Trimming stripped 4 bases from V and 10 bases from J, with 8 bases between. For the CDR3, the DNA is TGTGCCAGCAGTTATCTCCAAGAGCAGTTCTTC. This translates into CASSYLQEQFF.

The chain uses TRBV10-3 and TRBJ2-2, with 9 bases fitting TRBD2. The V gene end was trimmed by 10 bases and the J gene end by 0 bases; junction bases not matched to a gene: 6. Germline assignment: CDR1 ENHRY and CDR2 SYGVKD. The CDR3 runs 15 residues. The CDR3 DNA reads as TGTGCCACCACAGGCGGGGGGGCGAACACCGGGGAGCTGTTTTTT. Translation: CATTGGGANTGELFF.

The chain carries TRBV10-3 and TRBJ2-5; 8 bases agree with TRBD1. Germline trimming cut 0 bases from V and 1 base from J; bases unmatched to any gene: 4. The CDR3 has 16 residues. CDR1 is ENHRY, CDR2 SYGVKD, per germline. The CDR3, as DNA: TGTGCCATCAGTGAGTCCGGGACAGGATCCCAAGAGACCCAGTACTTC. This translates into CAISESGTGSQETQYF.

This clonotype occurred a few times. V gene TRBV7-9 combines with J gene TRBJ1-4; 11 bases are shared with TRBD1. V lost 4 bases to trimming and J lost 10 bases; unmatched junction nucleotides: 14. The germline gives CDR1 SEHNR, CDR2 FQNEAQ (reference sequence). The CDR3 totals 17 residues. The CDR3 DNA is TGTGCCAGCAGCTCCGGCCGCGGACAGGGGGCGCATGGAAAACTGTTTTTT. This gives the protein CASSSGRGQGAHGKLFF.

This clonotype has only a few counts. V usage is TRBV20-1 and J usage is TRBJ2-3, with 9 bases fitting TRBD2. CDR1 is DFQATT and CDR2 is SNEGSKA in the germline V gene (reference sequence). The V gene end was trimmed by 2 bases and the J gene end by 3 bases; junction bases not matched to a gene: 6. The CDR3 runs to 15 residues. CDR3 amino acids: CSARLGSGGTDTQYF. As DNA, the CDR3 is TGCAGTGCTAGATTGGGTAGCGGGGGTACAGATACGCAGTATTTT.

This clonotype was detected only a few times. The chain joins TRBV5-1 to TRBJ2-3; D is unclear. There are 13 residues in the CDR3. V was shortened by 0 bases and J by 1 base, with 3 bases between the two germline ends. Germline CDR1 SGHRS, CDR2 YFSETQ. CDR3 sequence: CASSLVRTDTQYF. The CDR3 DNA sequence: TGCGCCAGCAGCTTGGTACGCACAGATACGCAGTATTTT.

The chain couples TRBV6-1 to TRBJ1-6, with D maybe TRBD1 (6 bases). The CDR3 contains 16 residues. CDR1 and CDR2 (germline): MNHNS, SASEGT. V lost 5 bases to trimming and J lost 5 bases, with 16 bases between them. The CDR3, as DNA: TGTGCCAGCAGTAGACAGGCCTTCACTGATAATTCACCCCTCCACTTT. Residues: CASSRQAFTDNSPLHF.

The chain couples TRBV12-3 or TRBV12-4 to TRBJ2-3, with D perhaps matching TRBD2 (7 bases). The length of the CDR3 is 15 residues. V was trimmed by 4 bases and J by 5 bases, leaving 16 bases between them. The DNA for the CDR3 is TGTGCCAGCAGTTACGGCGGGGGCCCGGGAGATACGCAGTATTTT. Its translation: CASSYGGGPGDTQYF.

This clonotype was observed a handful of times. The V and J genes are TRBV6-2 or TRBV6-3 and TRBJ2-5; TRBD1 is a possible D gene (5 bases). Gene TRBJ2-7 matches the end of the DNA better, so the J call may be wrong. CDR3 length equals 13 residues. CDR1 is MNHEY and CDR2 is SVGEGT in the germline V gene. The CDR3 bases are TGTGCCAGCAGTTACCTAGGGGTCTACGAGCAGTACTTC. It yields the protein CASSYLGVYEQYF.

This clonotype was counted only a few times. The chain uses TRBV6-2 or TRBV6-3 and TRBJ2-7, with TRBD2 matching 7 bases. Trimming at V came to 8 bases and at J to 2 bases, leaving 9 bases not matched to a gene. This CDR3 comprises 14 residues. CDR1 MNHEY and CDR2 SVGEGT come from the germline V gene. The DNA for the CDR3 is TGTGCCAGCGTAGAGCGGGGCCTTGCCTACGAGCAGTACTTC. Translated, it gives CASVERGLAYEQYF.

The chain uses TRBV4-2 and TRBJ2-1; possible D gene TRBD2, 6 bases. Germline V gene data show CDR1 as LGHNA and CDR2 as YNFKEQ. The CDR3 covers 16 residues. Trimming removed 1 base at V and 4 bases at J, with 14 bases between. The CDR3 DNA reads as TGTGCCAGCAGCCAAGTTGGTAGCGGTTTATACAATGAGCAGTTCTTC. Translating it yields CASSQVGSGLYNEQFF.

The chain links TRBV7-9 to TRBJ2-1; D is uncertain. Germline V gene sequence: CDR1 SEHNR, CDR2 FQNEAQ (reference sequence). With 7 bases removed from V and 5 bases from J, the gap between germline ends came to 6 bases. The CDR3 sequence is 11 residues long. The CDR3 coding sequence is TGTGCCAGCATCGCGCACAATGAGCAGTTCTTC. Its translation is CASIAHNEQFF.

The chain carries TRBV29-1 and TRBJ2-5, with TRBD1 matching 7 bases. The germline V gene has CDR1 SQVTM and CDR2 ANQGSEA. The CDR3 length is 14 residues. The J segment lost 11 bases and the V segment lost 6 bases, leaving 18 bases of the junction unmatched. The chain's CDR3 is CSVAAGTAKVEQYF. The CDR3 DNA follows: TGCAGCGTCGCCGCCGGGACAGCTAAGGTAGAGCAGTACTTC.

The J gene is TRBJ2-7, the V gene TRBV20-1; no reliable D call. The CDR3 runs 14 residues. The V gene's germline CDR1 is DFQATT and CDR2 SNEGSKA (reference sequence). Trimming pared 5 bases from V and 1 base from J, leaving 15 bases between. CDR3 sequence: CSAHGRLASYEQYF. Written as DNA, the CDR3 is TGCAGTGCTCACGGACGCCTGGCTTCCTACGAGCAGTACTTC.

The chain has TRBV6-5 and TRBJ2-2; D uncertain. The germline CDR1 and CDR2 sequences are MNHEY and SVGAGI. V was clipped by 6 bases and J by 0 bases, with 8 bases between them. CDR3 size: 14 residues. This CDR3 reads CASRIGSNTGELFF. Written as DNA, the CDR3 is TGTGCCAGCAGGATTGGTTCGAACACCGGGGAGCTGTTTTTT.

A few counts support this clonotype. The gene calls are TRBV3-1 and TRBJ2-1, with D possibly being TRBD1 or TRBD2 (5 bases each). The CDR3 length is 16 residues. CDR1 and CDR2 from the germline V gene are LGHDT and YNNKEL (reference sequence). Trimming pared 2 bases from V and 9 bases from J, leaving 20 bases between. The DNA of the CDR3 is TGTGCCAGCAGCCAACCTTCCGGGACCCGAATCGGTGAGCAGTTCTTC. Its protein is CASSQPSGTRIGEQFF.